Detailed here is one T cell receptor (beta chain). Antigen unknown. The record originates from a study of blood T cells in healthy people across ages. The study, taken as a whole, reports: With unsorted PBMCs, a conclusive comparison of naive versus antigen-experienced cells was not possible.

The CDR3 is 17 residues long. The trim removed 4 bases at V and 5 bases at J, leaving 10 bases unmatched. Primers used in a second PCR of about 7 to 12 cycles were a sample-barcoded 5' primer and a J-beta primer mix. In TCRdb, the 5' RACE reads were re-called with MiXCR into one record per CDR3 protein. There are 350,000 to 450,000 distinct CDR3 sequences in the sample; approximately 52% occur only once, and roughly 51% lies in the top ten. The origin of this receptor is a man aged 55 to 70 in good health. Sequenced input: blood. This sequence joins TRBV12-3 or TRBV12-4 and TRBJ2-7; TRBD2 agrees at 14 bases. The chain's CDR3 is CASSCGTSGSYPHEQYF. DNA of the CDR3: TGTGCCAGCAGTTGCGGGACTAGCGGGAGTTACCCCCACGAGCAGTACTTC.